This T cell receptor (beta chain) appears in the sequencing data of a study of cytomegalovirus exposure and HLA in healthy donors. Study context: A later analysis reported the 95 to 150 validation repertoires used the same platform as the 500 to 800 first-cohort repertoires.

Here immunoSEQ multiplex PCR was the method, and the copy in TCRdb shows in-frame clones only, minus some. The table has about 66,000 clones, approximately 97% seen once; the top ten hold about 1.6%. The V gene lost 5 bases and the J gene lost 0 bases, with 15 bases spanning the gap. CDR1 and CDR2 from the germline V gene are SEHNR and FQNEAQ (reference sequence). The CDR3 consists of 16 residues. The chain recombines TRBV7-9 with TRBJ2-3, with D perhaps matching TRBD2 (6 bases). Sequenced: PBMCs. The sequence derives from a woman between 18 and 29 years old in good health and CMV-seropositive. This CDR3 reads CASSKVSGSSTDTQYF. In DNA form, the CDR3 reads TGTGCCAGCAGCAAAGTTAGCGGCTCTAGCACAGATACGCAGTATTTT.